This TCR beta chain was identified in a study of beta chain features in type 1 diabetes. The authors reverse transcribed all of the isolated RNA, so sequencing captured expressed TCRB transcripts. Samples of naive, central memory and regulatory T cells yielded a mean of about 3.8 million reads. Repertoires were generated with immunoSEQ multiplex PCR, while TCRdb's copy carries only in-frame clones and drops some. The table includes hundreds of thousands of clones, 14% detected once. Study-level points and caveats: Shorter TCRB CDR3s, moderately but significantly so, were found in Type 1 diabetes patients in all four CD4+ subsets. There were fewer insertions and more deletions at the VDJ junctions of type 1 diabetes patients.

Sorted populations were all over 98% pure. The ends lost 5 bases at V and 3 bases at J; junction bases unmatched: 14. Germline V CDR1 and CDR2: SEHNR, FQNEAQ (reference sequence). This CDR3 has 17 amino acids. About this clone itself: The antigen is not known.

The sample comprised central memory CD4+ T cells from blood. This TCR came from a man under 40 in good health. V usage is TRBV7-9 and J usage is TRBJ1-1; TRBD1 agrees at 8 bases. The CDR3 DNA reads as TGTGCCAGCAGCCCCGACAGGGGCCGCTTTGGGTACACTGAAGCTTTCTTT. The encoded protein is CASSPDRGRFGYTEAFF.